Listed below are T cell receptor beta chains from one sample, sequenced in a study of T cell repertoires in cytomegalovirus infection. Each CDR3 protein gets one entry after TCRdb re-called the reads with MiXCR. The data show tens of thousands of distinct CDR3 sequences, 3.7% seen once. Source material: PBMCs. These receptors came from a human donor in good health (CMV status not recorded). Some clones in this sample may be carry-over from other donors' samples. Each CDR3 is given with its conserved first and last residue. Each record gives: J gene, clone size, D gene, V gene, CDR3 DNA, CDR3 protein. The D gene is left open where the match is weak. Clone sizes are shown as once, few, many, or a class for an expanded clone.

j_call: TRBJ1-1
clone_size: many
d_call: -
v_call: TRBV7-3
cdr3_nt: TGTGCCAGCAGCCTGGACGGACAGTCCAACACTGAAGCTTTCTTT
cdr3_aa: CASSLDGQSNTEAFF

j_call: TRBJ2-7
clone_size: few
d_call: TRBD2
v_call: TRBV7-8
cdr3_nt: TGTGCCAGCAGCTTAAAGCGGGGGGCCGGGGAGCAGTACTTC
cdr3_aa: CASSLKRGAGEQYF

j_call: TRBJ1-5
clone_size: many
d_call: -
v_call: TRBV7-2
cdr3_nt: TGTGCCAGCAGCCGGACCCCGTCCAATCAGCCCCAGCATTTT
cdr3_aa: CASSRTPSNQPQHF

j_call: TRBJ1-2
clone_size: many
d_call: -
v_call: TRBV19
cdr3_nt: TGTGCCACTTATGATAGGTCACGAGACTATGGCTACACCTTC
cdr3_aa: CATYDRSRDYGYTF

j_call: TRBJ2-2
clone_size: many
d_call: TRBD1
v_call: TRBV6-1
cdr3_nt: TGTGCCAGCAGTGGCAGGACAGGGATCACCGGGGAGCTGTTTTTT
cdr3_aa: CASSGRTGITGELFF

j_call: TRBJ2-1
clone_size: medium-sized
d_call: -
v_call: TRBV7-2
cdr3_nt: TGTGCCAGCAGCTTGGGCCGACCAACTAGTTTACGAGCGGATGAGCAGTTCTTC
cdr3_aa: CASSLGRPTSLRADEQFF

j_call: TRBJ1-6
clone_size: many
d_call: -
v_call: TRBV7-9
cdr3_nt: TGTGCCAGCAGCTCCTCCAGAGTCTATAATTCACCCCTCCACTTT
cdr3_aa: CASSSSRVYNSPLHF

j_call: TRBJ2-5
clone_size: many
d_call: -
v_call: TRBV6-2/TRBV6-3
cdr3_nt: TGTGCCAGCACTCGCGAACAGACCCAGTACTTC
cdr3_aa: CASTREQTQYF

j_call: TRBJ2-7
clone_size: many
d_call: -
v_call: TRBV20-1
cdr3_nt: TGCAGTGCTAGAAACAGGTACCCCTACGAGCAGTACTTC
cdr3_aa: CSARNRYPYEQYF

j_call: TRBJ1-4
clone_size: many
d_call: -
v_call: TRBV7-2
cdr3_nt: TGTGCCAGCAGCCGGGCTATTAATGAAAAACTGTTTTTT
cdr3_aa: CASSRAINEKLFF

j_call: TRBJ2-7
clone_size: many
d_call: -
v_call: TRBV7-8
cdr3_nt: TGTGCCAGCAGCTTAGCGGCCAGGGTCTACGAGCAGTACTTC
cdr3_aa: CASSLAARVYEQYF

j_call: TRBJ1-4
clone_size: many
d_call: -
v_call: TRBV6-2/TRBV6-3
cdr3_nt: TGTGCCAGCAGTTATTCCCCACGGACTGTGGAGGAAAAACTGTTTTTT
cdr3_aa: CASSYSPRTVEEKLFF

j_call: TRBJ1-1
clone_size: many
d_call: -
v_call: TRBV12-3/TRBV12-4
cdr3_nt: TGTGCCAGCAGTTTAGTGGTGGGACCAGGGACGGGAGCTTTCTTT
cdr3_aa: CASSLVVGPGTGAFF

j_call: TRBJ2-7
clone_size: many
d_call: -
v_call: TRBV6-6
cdr3_nt: TGTGCCAGCAGTTACAAGGCGGGACGGACGACCTACGAGCAGTACTTC
cdr3_aa: CASSYKAGRTTYEQYF

j_call: TRBJ1-2
clone_size: many
d_call: TRBD1
v_call: TRBV6-2/TRBV6-3
cdr3_nt: TGTGCCAGCAGTTACCGACAGGGGGCTCGTGGCTACACCTTC
cdr3_aa: CASSYRQGARGYTF

j_call: TRBJ1-3
clone_size: many
d_call: -
v_call: TRBV7-2
cdr3_nt: TGTACCCACAGGGACTCTGGAAACACCATATATTTT
cdr3_aa: CTHRDSGNTIYF

j_call: TRBJ1-5
clone_size: many
d_call: -
v_call: TRBV27
cdr3_nt: TGTGCCAGCAGTTTGGGGGCTTCCAATCAGCCCCAGCATTTT
cdr3_aa: CASSLGASNQPQHF

j_call: TRBJ2-7
clone_size: many
d_call: -
v_call: TRBV11-1
cdr3_nt: TGTGCCAGCAGCTTACGTGGTTCTCGATACGAGCAGTACTTC
cdr3_aa: CASSLRGSRYEQYF

j_call: TRBJ2-1
clone_size: many
d_call: -
v_call: TRBV7-8
cdr3_nt: TGTGCCAGCAGCTTAGGGGGGAAGTCCTACAATGAGCAGTTCTTC
cdr3_aa: CASSLGGKSYNEQFF

j_call: TRBJ2-3
clone_size: many
d_call: TRBD2
v_call: TRBV27
cdr3_nt: TGTGCCAGCAGTCCAGCGGGGGGCACAGATACGCAGTATTTT
cdr3_aa: CASSPAGGTDTQYF

j_call: TRBJ2-1
clone_size: many
d_call: -
v_call: TRBV7-6
cdr3_nt: TGTGCCAGCAGCCCTCGTGTGAGACTTGAGCAGTTCTTC
cdr3_aa: CASSPRVRLEQFF

j_call: TRBJ2-3
clone_size: many
d_call: -
v_call: TRBV18
cdr3_nt: TGTGCCAGCTCACCACCGGGCGCGACAGCAGATACGCAGTATTTT
cdr3_aa: CASSPPGATADTQYF

j_call: TRBJ1-1
clone_size: many
d_call: TRBD1
v_call: TRBV12-3/TRBV12-4
cdr3_nt: TGTGCCAGCAGCCCAACCGACAGGGGCACTGAAGCTTTCTTT
cdr3_aa: CASSPTDRGTEAFF

j_call: TRBJ2-2
clone_size: many
d_call: TRBD2
v_call: TRBV6-2/TRBV6-3
cdr3_nt: TGTGCCAGCAGTTACGGGACTAGCGGGGGGGCGAACACCGGGGAGCTGTTTTTT
cdr3_aa: CASSYGTSGGANTGELFF

j_call: TRBJ1-1
clone_size: many
d_call: -
v_call: TRBV12-3/TRBV12-4
cdr3_nt: TGTGCCAGTACCCTGAGGGACACTGAAGCTTTCTTT
cdr3_aa: CASTLRDTEAFF

j_call: TRBJ2-3
clone_size: many
d_call: TRBD2
v_call: TRBV20-1
cdr3_nt: TGCAGTGCTAGAGTAGCGGGGACTAGCACAGATACGCAGTATTTT
cdr3_aa: CSARVAGTSTDTQYF

j_call: TRBJ2-1
clone_size: many
d_call: TRBD1
v_call: TRBV28
cdr3_nt: TGTGCCAGCAGTTTAAGGGGGCTGGATGAGCAGTTCTTC
cdr3_aa: CASSLRGLDEQFF

j_call: TRBJ1-2
clone_size: many
d_call: -
v_call: TRBV24-1
cdr3_nt: TGTGCCACCAGTGATTTGGTCTATGGCTACACCTTC
cdr3_aa: CATSDLVYGYTF

j_call: TRBJ2-3
clone_size: many
d_call: -
v_call: TRBV3-1
cdr3_nt: TGTGCCAGCAGCCAAGATATTGCCAGCACAGATACGCAGTATTTT
cdr3_aa: CASSQDIASTDTQYF

j_call: TRBJ1-1
clone_size: many
d_call: -
v_call: TRBV20-1
cdr3_nt: TGCAGTGCCATTCCGGACAGACCTCCTTCGAACACTGAAGCTTTCTTT
cdr3_aa: CSAIPDRPPSNTEAFF

j_call: TRBJ1-6
clone_size: many
d_call: -
v_call: TRBV14
cdr3_nt: TGTGCCAGCAGCCCGCAGGAGAGCTCCTATAATTCACCCCTCCACTTT
cdr3_aa: CASSPQESSYNSPLHF